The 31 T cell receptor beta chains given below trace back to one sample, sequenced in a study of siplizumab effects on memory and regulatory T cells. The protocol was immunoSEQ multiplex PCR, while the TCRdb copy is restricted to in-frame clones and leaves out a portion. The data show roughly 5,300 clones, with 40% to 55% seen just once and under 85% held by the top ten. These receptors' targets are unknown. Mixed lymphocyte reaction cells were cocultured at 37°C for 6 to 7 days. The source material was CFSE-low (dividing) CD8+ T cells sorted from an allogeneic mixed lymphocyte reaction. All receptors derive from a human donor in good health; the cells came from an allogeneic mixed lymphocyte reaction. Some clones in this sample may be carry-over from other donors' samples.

The DNA for the CDR3 is TGTGCCAGTAGTATCTTTGGGACTAAAAATCAGCCCCAGCATTTT. Translation: CASSIFGTKNQPQHF. The chain couples TRBV19 to TRBJ1-5, with D tentatively TRBD1 (5 bases). V lost 3 bases and J lost 4, with 13 bases in between. From germline, CDR1 is LNHDA and CDR2 SQIVND (reference sequence). CDR3 length: 15 residues.

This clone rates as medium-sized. The chain's CDR3 is CASSQDERSYEQYF. CDR3 bases: TGCGCCAGCAGCCAAGACGAACGGAGCTACGAGCAGTACTTC. The gene calls are TRBV4-1 and TRBJ2-7; no clear D. Trimming stripped 0 bases from V and 3 bases from J, with 9 bases between. Germline V gene lookup returns CDR1 MGHRA and CDR2 YSYEKL. The CDR3 is 14 residues long.

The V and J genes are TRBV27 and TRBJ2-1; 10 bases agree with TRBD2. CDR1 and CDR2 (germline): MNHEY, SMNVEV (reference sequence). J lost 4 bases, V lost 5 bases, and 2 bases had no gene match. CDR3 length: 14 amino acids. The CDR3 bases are TGTGCCAGCAGTCTACTAGCGGGATACAATGAGCAGTTCTTC. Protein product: CASSLLAGYNEQFF.

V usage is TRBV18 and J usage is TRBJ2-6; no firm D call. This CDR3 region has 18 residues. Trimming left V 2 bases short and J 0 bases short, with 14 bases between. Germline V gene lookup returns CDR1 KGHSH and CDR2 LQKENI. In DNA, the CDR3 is TGTGCCAGCTCACCAGACCTTAAATTCCTCTCTGGGGCCAACGTCCTGACTTTC. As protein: CASSPDLKFLSGANVLTF.

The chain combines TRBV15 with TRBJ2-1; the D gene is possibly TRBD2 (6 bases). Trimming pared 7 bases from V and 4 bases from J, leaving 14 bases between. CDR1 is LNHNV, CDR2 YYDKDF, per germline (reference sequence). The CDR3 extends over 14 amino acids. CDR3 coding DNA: TGTGCCACCACTTCGATAGCGGATTACAATGAGCAGTTCTTC. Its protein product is CATTSIADYNEQFF.

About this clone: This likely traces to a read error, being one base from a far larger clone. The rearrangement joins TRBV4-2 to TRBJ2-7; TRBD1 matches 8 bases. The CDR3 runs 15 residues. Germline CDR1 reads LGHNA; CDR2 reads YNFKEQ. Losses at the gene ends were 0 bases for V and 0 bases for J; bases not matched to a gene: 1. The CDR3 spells CASSQETGGSYEQYF. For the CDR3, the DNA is TGTGCCAGCAGCCAAGAAACAGGGGGCTCCTACGAGCAGTACTTC.

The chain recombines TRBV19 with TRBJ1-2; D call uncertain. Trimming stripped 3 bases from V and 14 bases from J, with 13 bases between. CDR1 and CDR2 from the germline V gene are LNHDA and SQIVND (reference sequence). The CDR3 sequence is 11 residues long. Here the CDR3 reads CASSIGLLYTF. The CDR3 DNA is TGTGCCAGTAGTATCGGGCTGCTTTATACCTTC.

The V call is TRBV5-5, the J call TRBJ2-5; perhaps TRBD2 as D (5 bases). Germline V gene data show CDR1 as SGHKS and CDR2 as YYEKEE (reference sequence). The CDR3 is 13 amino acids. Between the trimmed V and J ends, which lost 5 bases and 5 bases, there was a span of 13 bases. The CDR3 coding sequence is TGTGCCAGCAGTCAGCCCCCGGGGGAGACCCAGTACTTC. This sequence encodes CASSQPPGETQYF.

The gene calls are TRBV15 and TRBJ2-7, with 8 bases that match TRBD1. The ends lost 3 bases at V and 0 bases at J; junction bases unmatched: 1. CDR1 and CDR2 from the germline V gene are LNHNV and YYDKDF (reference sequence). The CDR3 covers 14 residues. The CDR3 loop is CATSSGQGSYEQYF. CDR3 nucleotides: TGTGCCACCAGCAGCGGACAGGGCTCCTACGAGCAGTACTTC.

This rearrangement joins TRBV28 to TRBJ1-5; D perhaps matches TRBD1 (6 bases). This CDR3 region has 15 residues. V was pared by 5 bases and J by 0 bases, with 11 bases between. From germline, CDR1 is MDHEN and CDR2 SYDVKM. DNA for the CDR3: TGTGCCAGCAGTCCGACAGGTTATAGCAATCAGCCCCAGCATTTT. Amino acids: CASSPTGYSNQPQHF.

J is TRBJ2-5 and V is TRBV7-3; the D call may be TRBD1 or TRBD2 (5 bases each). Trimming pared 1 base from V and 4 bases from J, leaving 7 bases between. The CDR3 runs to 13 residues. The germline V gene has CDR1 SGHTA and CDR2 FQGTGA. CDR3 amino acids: CASSLNGAETQYF. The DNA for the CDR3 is TGTGCCAGCAGCTTAAACGGGGCAGAGACCCAGTACTTC.

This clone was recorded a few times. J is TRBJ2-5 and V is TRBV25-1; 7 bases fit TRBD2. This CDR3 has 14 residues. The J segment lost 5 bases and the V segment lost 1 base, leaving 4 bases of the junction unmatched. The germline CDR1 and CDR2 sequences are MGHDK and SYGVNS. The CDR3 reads CASSEWEGGETQYF. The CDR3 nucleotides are TGTGCCAGCAGTGAATGGGAGGGTGGGGAGACCCAGTACTTC.

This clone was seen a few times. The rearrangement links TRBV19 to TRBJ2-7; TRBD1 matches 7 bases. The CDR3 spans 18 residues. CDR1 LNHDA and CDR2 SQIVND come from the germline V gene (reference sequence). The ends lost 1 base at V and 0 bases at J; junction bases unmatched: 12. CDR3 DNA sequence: TGTGCCAGTAGTATAGTATCACAGGGGCCCGTCAGCTCCTACGAGCAGTACTTC. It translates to CASSIVSQGPVSSYEQYF.

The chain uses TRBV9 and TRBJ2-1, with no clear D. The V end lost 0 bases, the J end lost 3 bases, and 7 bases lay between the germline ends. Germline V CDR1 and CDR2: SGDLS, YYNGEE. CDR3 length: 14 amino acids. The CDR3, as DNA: TGTGCCAGCAGCGTAGACGGTGACTACAATGAGCAGTTCTTC. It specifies CASSVDGDYNEQFF.

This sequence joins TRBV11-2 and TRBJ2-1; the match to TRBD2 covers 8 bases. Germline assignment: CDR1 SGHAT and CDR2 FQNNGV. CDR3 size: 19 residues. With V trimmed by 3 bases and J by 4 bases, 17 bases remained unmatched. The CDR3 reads CASSFPPLGSGSSYNEQFF. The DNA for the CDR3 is TGTGCCAGCAGCTTCCCACCCTTGGGAAGCGGGAGTTCGTACAATGAGCAGTTCTTC.

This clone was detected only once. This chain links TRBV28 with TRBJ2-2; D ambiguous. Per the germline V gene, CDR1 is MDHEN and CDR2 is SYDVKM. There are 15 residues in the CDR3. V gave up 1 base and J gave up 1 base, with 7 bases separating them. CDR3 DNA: TGTGCCAGCAGTTTATTGCCTCTGAACACCGGGGAGCTGTTTTTT. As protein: CASSLLPLNTGELFF.

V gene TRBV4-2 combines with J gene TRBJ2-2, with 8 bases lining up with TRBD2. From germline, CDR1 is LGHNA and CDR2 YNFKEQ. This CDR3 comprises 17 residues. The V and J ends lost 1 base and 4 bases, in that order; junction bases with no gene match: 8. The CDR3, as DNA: TGTGCCAGCAGCCAAGCGCGGGGGGTCTATAGCACCGGGGAGCTGTTTTTT. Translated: CASSQARGVYSTGELFF.

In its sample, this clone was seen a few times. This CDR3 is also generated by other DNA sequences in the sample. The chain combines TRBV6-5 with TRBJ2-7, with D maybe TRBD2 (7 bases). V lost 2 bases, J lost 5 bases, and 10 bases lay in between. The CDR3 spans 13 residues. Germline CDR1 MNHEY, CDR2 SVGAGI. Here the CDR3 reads CASSYGGANEQYF. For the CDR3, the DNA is TGTGCCAGCAGTTACGGGGGGGCCAACGAGCAGTACTTC.

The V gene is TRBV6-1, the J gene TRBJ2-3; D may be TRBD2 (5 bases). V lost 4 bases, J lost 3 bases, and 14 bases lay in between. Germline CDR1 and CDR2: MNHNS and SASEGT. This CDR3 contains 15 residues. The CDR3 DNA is TGTGCCAGCAGTGGGGGTCAGTGGGAGACAGATACGCAGTATTTT. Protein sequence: CASSGGQWETDTQYF.

The CDR3 loop reads CASSIASGAPNYNEQFF. Here the CDR3 DNA reads TGTGCCAGTAGTATCGCTAGCGGGGCCCCGAACTACAATGAGCAGTTCTTC. The chain combines TRBV19 with TRBJ2-1; 9 bases map to TRBD2. The V gene end was trimmed by 3 bases and the J gene end by 3 bases; junction bases not matched to a gene: 9. CDR3 length: 17 amino acids. CDR1 is LNHDA, CDR2 SQIVND, per germline (reference sequence).

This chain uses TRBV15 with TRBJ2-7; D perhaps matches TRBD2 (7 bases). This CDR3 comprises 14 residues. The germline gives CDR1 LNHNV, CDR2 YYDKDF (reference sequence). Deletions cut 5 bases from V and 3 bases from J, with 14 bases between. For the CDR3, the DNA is TGTGCCACCAGCCCGAGGGGGGGCTTCTACGAGCAGTACTTC. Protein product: CATSPRGGFYEQYF.

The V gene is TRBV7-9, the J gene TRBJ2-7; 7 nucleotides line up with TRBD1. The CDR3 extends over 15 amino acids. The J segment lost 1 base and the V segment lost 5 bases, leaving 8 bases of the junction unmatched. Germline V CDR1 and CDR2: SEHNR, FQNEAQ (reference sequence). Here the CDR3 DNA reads TGTGCCAGCAGCCCACCGGACAGGTCATCCTACGAGCAGTACTTC. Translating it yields CASSPPDRSSYEQYF.

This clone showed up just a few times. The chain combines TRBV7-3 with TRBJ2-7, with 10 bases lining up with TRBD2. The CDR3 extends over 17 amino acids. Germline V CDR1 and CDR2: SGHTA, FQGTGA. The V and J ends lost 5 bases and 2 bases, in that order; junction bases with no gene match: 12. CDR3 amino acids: CASSPYGQREGPYEQYF. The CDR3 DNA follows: TGTGCCAGCAGCCCGTACGGGCAGCGGGAGGGCCCCTACGAGCAGTACTTC.

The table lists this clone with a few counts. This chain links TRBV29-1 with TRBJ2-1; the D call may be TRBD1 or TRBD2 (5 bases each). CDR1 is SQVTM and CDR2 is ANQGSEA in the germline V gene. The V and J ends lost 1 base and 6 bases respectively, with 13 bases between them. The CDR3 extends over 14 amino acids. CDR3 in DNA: TGCAGCGTTGAAGGCCCTAGTGGGGGCAATGAGCAGTTCTTC. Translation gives CSVEGPSGGNEQFF.

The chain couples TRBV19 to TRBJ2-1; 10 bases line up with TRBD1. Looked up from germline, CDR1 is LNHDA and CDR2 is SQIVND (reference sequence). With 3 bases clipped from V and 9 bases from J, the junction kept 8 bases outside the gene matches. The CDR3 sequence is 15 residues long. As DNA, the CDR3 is TGTGCCAGTAGTATTGGGACAGGGGTTCCCGCTGAGCAGTTCTTC. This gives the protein CASSIGTGVPAEQFF.

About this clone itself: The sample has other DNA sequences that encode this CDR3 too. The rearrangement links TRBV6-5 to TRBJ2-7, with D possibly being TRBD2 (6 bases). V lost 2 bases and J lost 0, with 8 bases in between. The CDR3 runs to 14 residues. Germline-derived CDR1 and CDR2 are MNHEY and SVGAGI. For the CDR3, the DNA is TGTGCCAGCAGTTACGGGCGGGGCTCCTACGAGCAGTACTTC. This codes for CASSYGRGSYEQYF.

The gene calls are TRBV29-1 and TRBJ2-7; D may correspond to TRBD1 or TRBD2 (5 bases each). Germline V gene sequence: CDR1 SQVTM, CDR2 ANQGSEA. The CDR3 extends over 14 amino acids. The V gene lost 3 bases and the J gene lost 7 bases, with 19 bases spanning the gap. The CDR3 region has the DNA TGCAGCGTTGAGGTCAGGGAGACTGTGAGGGAGCAGTACTTC. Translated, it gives CSVEVRETVREQYF.

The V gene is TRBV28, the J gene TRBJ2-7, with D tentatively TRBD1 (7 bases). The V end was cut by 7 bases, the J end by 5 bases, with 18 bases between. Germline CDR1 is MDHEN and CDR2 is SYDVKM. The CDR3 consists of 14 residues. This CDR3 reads CASKLVEGANEQYF. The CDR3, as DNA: TGTGCCAGCAAACTTGTGGAGGGGGCCAACGAGCAGTACTTC.

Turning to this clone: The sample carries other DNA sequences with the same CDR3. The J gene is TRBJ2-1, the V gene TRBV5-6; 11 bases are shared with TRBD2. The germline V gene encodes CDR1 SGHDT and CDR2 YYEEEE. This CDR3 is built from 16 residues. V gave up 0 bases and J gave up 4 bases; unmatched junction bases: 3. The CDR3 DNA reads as TGTGCCAGCAGCTTGGGACTAGCGGGAAGTTACAATGAGCAGTTCTTC. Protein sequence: CASSLGLAGSYNEQFF.

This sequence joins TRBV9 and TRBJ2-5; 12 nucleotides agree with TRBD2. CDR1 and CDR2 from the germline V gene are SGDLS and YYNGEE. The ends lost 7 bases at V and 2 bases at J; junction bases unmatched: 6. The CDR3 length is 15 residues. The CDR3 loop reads CASSTSGRPQETQYF. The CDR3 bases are TGTGCCAGCTCGACTAGCGGGAGACCGCAAGAGACCCAGTACTTC.

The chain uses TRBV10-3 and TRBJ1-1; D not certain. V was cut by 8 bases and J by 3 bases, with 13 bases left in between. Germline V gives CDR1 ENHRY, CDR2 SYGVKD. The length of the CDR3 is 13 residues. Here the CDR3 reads CAIGDGSDTEAFF. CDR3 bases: TGTGCCATCGGCGACGGTTCGGACACTGAAGCTTTCTTT.